One sample yielded the 14 T cell receptor beta chains listed below, sequenced in a study of blood T cell repertoires in COVID-19. Clones were sequenced by immunoSEQ multiplex PCR, and TCRdb holds only the in-frame ones, with some missing. Of about 330,000 clones listed, about 87% are singletons. The sequenced material came from peripheral blood. The receptors here all came from a man aged 25 to 45 with COVID-19, enrolled during active disease.

This sequence joins TRBV10-2 and TRBJ2-3, with 9 bases that match TRBD2. Losses at the gene ends were 6 bases for V and 6 bases for J; bases not matched to a gene: 4. CDR3 length equals 13 residues. The V gene's germline CDR1 is WSHSY and CDR2 SAAADI. CDR3 DNA: TGCGCCAGCAGGGGACTAGCTACGGATACGCAGTATTTT. Its protein is CASRGLATDTQYF.

Only one count was recorded for this clone. This chain links TRBV7-2 with TRBJ1-5; TRBD1 matches 10 bases. Germline V gene lookup returns CDR1 SGHTA and CDR2 FQGNSA. The V and J ends lost 5 bases and 7 bases, in that order; junction bases with no gene match: 14. CDR3 length: 17 amino acids. CDR3 protein: CASSPFGTGVPLQPQHF. The CDR3 bases are TGTGCCAGCAGCCCTTTCGGGACAGGGGTCCCTTTGCAGCCCCAGCATTTT.

Points on this clone: Different DNA sequences within this sample yield the same CDR3. The J gene is TRBJ2-4, the V gene TRBV19, with D hard to call. The CDR3 is 14 amino acids. CDR1 and CDR2 from the germline V gene are LNHDA and SQIVND (reference sequence). Trimming stripped 1 base from V and 3 bases from J, with 7 bases between. CDR3 residues: CASSIVENKNIQYF. In DNA form, the CDR3 reads TGTGCCAGTAGTATAGTCGAGAACAAAAACATTCAGTACTTC. Full variable domain (remainder filled in from reference TRBV19 and TRBJ2-4): DGGITQSPKYLFRKEGQNVTLSCEQNLNHDAMYWYRQDPGQGLRLIYYSQIVNDFQKGDIAEGYSVSREKKESFPLTVTSAQKNPTAFYLCASSIVENKNIQYFGAGTRLSVL.

A few counts support this clone. The chain recombines TRBV2 with TRBJ1-1; the D gene is possibly TRBD1 (6 bases). The V end was cut by 6 bases, the J end by 7 bases, with 15 bases between. Looked up from germline, CDR1 is SNHLY and CDR2 is FYNNEI. The CDR3 covers 13 residues. CDR3 in amino acids: CASSLGAEVEAFF. The CDR3 nucleotides are TGTGCCAGCAGCCTGGGGGCAGAGGTTGAAGCTTTCTTT.

This rearrangement joins TRBV19 to TRBJ2-7; D perhaps matches TRBD1 (5 bases). Germline V CDR1 and CDR2: LNHDA, SQIVND (reference sequence). V was pared by 3 bases and J by 5 bases, with 14 bases between. This CDR3 spans 14 amino acids. CDR3 sequence: CASSMKAGFDEQYF. DNA of the CDR3: TGTGCCAGTAGTATGAAGGCAGGGTTCGACGAGCAGTACTTC.

The rearrangement joins TRBV29-1 to TRBJ2-5; the match to TRBD1 covers 7 bases. The CDR3 sequence is 13 residues long. V gave up 6 bases and J gave up 5 bases; unmatched junction bases: 9. Germline values: CDR1 SQVTM, CDR2 ANQGSEA. Here the CDR3 DNA reads TGCAGCGTCCACCCGACAGGGACGGAGACCCAGTACTTC. Protein: CSVHPTGTETQYF. Full variable domain (missing parts from reference TRBV29-1 and TRBJ2-5): SAVISQKPSRDICQRGTSLTIQCQVDSQVTMMFWYRQQPGQSLTLIATANQGSEATYESGFVIDKFPISRPNLTFSTLTVSNMSPEDSSIYLCSVHPTGTETQYFGPGTRLLVL.

The rearrangement joins TRBV6-2 or TRBV6-3 to TRBJ2-1, with D possibly TRBD1 on 5 matching bases. CDR3 size: 16 residues. CDR1 MNHEY and CDR2 SVGEGT come from the germline V gene. Trimming stripped 6 bases from V and 6 bases from J, with 21 bases between. The CDR3 spells CASSHGLYYGANEQFF. In nucleotides, the CDR3 is TGTGCCAGCAGCCATGGTCTCTACTATGGGGCCAATGAGCAGTTCTTC.

This clone occurred once. This chain uses TRBV18 with TRBJ1-1; the match to TRBD1 covers 7 bases. The CDR3 is 14 amino acids. CDR1 is KGHSH and CDR2 is LQKENI in the germline V gene. V was pared by 2 bases and J by 5 bases, with 5 bases of the junction left unmatched. The chain's CDR3 is CASSPKGAPTEAFF. CDR3 coding DNA: TGTGCCAGCTCACCAAAGGGGGCGCCGACTGAAGCTTTCTTT.

V usage is TRBV7-9 and J usage is TRBJ2-4, with TRBD2 identical over 10 bases. The V gene end was trimmed by 4 bases and the J gene end by 1 base; junction bases not matched to a gene: 10. The CDR3 length is 18 residues. Germline V gene lookup returns CDR1 SEHNR and CDR2 FQNEAQ (reference sequence). Here the CDR3 reads CASSSQRGGRRAKNIQYF. The CDR3 nucleotides are TGTGCCAGCAGCTCACAGCGGGGGGGAAGAAGGGCCAAAAACATTCAGTACTTC.

The J gene is TRBJ2-3, the V gene TRBV5-4; D unresolved. This CDR3 comprises 15 residues. Germline CDR1 reads SGHNT; CDR2 reads YYREEE (reference sequence). V lost 3 bases and J lost 2, with 13 bases in between. DNA for the CDR3: TGTGCCAGCAGCTCACCGGTATCGAACACAGATACGCAGTATTTT. It yields the protein CASSSPVSNTDTQYF.

The rearrangement joins TRBV5-5 to TRBJ1-2; tentative D call: TRBD1 (6 bases). The germline CDR1 and CDR2 sequences are SGHKS and YYEKEE (reference sequence). The CDR3 length is 15 residues. V lost 2 bases to trimming and J lost 0 bases, with 11 bases between them. The CDR3 nucleotides read TGTGCCAGCAGCTTATGGACAGCATCTAACTATGGCTACACCTTC. Protein sequence: CASSLWTASNYGYTF.

The gene calls are TRBV11-3 and TRBJ2-5; D might be TRBD1 (5 bases). The CDR3 totals 15 residues. CDR1 and CDR2 (germline): SGHNT, YENEEA. With 1 base removed from V and 4 bases from J, the gap between germline ends came to 13 bases. The DNA of the CDR3 is TGTGCCAGCAGCTTAGTCGGCAGGGAAGGAGAGACCCAGTACTTC. It codes for CASSLVGREGETQYF.

This chain joins TRBV2 and TRBJ2-7; D not certain. The V end lost 2 bases, the J end lost 2 bases, and 19 bases lay between the germline ends. Per germline, CDR1 SNHLY and CDR2 FYNNEI. The CDR3 has 17 amino acids. Here the CDR3 DNA reads TGTGCCAGCAGTGAATTCTCTTTCGGGTCGTCCGCCTACGAGCAGTACTTC. Translation gives CASSEFSFGSSAYEQYF.

This rearrangement joins TRBV6-5 to TRBJ2-1, with TRBD1 matching over 7 bases. The CDR3 length is 16 residues. Germline V gene sequence: CDR1 MNHEY, CDR2 SVGAGI. J gave up 7 bases and V 0 bases, and 9 bases lay outside the gene matches. This chain's CDR3 is CASSYSYDRAVNEQFF. For the CDR3, the DNA is TGTGCCAGCAGTTACTCCTACGACAGGGCGGTAAATGAGCAGTTCTTC.